This T cell receptor (beta chain) was obtained from a study of cytomegalovirus exposure and HLA in healthy donors. 60 Vbeta and 13 Jbeta primers were used in PCR. Generated by immunoSEQ multiplex PCR, the TCRdb table keeps only in-frame clones and is missing some. This repertoire shows about 83,000 clones, around 81% found once; its top ten account for around 6.4%. In this sample, this clone turned up once. The antigen is unknown. Overall study results and limits: Accounts indicate the classifier identified cytomegalovirus status with strong specificity and sensitivity.

The TCR originated in a man between 18 and 29 years old in good health and CMV-seropositive. Sequencing was done on a sample of PBMCs.

The CDR3 coding sequence is TGTGCCAGCAGTGGGCCTAGCTACGAGCAGTACTTC. Protein: CASSGPSYEQYF. The rearrangement joins TRBV6-1 to TRBJ2-7; D is undetermined. V was cut by 4 bases and J by 3 bases, with 7 bases left in between. This CDR3 is 12 amino acids long. Germline CDR1 is MNHNS and CDR2 is SASEGT.